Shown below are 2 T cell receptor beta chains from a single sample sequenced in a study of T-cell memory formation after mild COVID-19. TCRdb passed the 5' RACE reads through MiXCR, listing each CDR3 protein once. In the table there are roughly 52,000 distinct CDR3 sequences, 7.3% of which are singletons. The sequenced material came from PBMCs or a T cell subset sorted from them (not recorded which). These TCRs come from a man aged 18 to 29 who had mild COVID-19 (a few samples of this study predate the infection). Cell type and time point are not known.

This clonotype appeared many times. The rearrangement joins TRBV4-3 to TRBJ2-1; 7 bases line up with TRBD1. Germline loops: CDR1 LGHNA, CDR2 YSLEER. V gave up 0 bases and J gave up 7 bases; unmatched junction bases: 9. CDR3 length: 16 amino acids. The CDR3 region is CASSQDLTGRTNEQFF. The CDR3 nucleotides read TGCGCCAGCAGCCAAGATCTGACAGGGAGAACGAATGAGCAGTTCTTC.

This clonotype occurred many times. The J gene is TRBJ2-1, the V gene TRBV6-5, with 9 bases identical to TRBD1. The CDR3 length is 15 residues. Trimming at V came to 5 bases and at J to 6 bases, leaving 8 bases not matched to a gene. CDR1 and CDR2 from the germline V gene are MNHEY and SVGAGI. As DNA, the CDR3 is TGTGCCAGCAGTCTAGGGACAGGGATAGGCAATGAGCAGTTCTTC. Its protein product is CASSLGTGIGNEQFF.